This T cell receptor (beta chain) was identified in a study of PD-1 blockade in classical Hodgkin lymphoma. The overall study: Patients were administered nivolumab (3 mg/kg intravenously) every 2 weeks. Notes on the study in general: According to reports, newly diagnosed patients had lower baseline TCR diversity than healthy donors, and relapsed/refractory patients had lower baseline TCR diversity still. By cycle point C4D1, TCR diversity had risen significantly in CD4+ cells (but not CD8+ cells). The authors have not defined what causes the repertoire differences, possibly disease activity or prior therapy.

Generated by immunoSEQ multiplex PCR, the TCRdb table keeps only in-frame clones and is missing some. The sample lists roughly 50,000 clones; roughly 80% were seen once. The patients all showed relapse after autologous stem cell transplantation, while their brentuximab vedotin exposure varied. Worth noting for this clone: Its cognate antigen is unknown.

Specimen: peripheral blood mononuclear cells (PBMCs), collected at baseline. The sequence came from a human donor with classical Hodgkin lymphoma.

The chain's CDR3 is CASRTSGSLNEQFF. DNA for the CDR3: TGTGCCAGTCGGACTAGCGGGAGTCTCAATGAGCAGTTCTTC. This chain uses TRBV19 with TRBJ2-1, with TRBD2 matching 13 bases. The CDR3 spans 14 residues. The junction had 4 bases not matched to a gene; V was cut back by 8 bases and J by 6 bases. Germline CDR1 is LNHDA and CDR2 is SQIVND (reference sequence). The variable domain in full, completed from reference TRBV19 and TRBJ2-1, reads DGGITQSPKYLFRKEGQNVTLSCEQNLNHDAMYWYRQDPGQGLRLIYYSQIVNDFQKGDIAEGYSVSREKKESFPLTVTSAQKNPTAFYLCASRTSGSLNEQFFGPGTRLTVL.